This entry lists 14 T cell receptor beta chains sequenced from one sample in a study of T cells in localized non-small cell lung cancer. Sequencing was performed with immunoSEQ multiplex PCR; in TCRdb, only in-frame clones are kept and a portion is missing. In the table there are roughly 48,000 clones, 77% of which are singletons. The source was peripheral blood, collected before any cancer treatment. These receptors came from a man between 40 and 70 years old with stage I squamous cell lung carcinoma.

This clone was found a few times. This chain connects TRBV6-5 to TRBJ1-2; 11 positions agree with TRBD1. CDR3 length equals 13 residues. With 6 bases clipped from V and 4 bases from J, the junction kept 1 base outside the gene matches. The germline CDR1 and CDR2 sequences are MNHEY and SVGAGI. The CDR3 nucleotides read TGTGCCAGCAGGGGGACAGGGGGCTATGGCTACACCTTC. Translation: CASRGTGGYGYTF.

This sequence joins TRBV7-9 and TRBJ1-1, with TRBD1 matching over 10 bases. This CDR3 comprises 12 residues. Germline CDR1 is SEHNR and CDR2 is FQNEAQ (reference sequence). V lost 5 bases and J lost 9; bases outside the gene matches: 3. CDR3 sequence reads: CASSRQGAKAFF. The CDR3 coding sequence is TGTGCCAGCAGCAGACAGGGGGCGAAAGCTTTCTTT.

This rearrangement joins TRBV19 to TRBJ2-7; 9 nucleotides align to TRBD1. The CDR3 is 14 residues long. V trimming: 8 bases; J trimming: 4 bases; junction bases outside the gene matches: 9. The germline gives CDR1 LNHDA, CDR2 SQIVND (reference sequence). In DNA form, the CDR3 reads TGTGCCAGTGGAACCGGGACAGGGCAATACGAGCAGTACTTC. Translated, it gives CASGTGTGQYEQYF. Filled out from reference TRBV19 and TRBJ2-7, the complete variable domain reads DGGITQSPKYLFRKEGQNVTLSCEQNLNHDAMYWYRQDPGQGLRLIYYSQIVNDFQKGDIAEGYSVSREKKESFPLTVTSAQKNPTAFYLCASGTGTGQYEQYFGPGTRLTVT.

The chain carries TRBV5-1 and TRBJ2-5; maybe TRBD2 (6 bases). Germline lookup yields CDR1 SGHRS and CDR2 YFSETQ. The V and J ends lost 4 bases and 5 bases respectively, with 15 bases between them. The CDR3 is 14 residues long. The CDR3 protein is CASSPGAGSETQYF. The CDR3, as DNA: TGCGCCAGCAGCCCCGGTGCGGGGTCGGAGACCCAGTACTTC.

The genes are TRBV5-1 and TRBJ1-2, with TRBD1 matching 7 bases. CDR1 SGHRS and CDR2 YFSETQ come from the germline V gene. After removal of 3 bases from V and 4 bases from J, the junction contained 3 bases not matched to a gene. CDR3 length: 13 residues. The CDR3 region has the DNA TGCGCCAGCAGCTCGGGACAGTCCTATGGCTACACCTTC. It specifies CASSSGQSYGYTF. The full variable domain, rest sourced from reference TRBV5-1 and TRBJ1-2, is KAGVTQTPRYLIKTRGQQVTLSCSPISGHRSVSWYQQTPGQGLQFLFEYFSETQRNKGNFPGRFSGRQFSNSRSEMNVSTLELGDSALYLCASSSGQSYGYTFGSGTRLTVV.

This clone has a single count. The V call is TRBV7-3, the J call TRBJ2-2; unclear D gene. V lost 4 bases, J lost 3 bases, and 9 bases lay in between. This CDR3 region has 14 residues. Germline V CDR1 and CDR2: SGHTA, FQGTGA. The CDR3 here is CASSSRTDTGELFF. For the CDR3, the DNA is TGTGCCAGCAGCTCCCGGACGGACACCGGGGAGCTGTTTTTT. The full variable domain, rest sourced from reference TRBV7-3 and TRBJ2-2, is GAGVSQTPSNKVTEKGKYVELRCDPISGHTALYWYRQSLGQGPEFLIYFQGTGAADDSGLPNDRFFAVRPEGSVSTLKIQRTERGDSAVYLCASSSRTDTGELFFGEGSRLTVL.

The chain couples TRBV7-8 to TRBJ2-7; no reliable D call. This CDR3 region has 15 residues. Germline V gives CDR1 SGHVS, CDR2 FQNEAQ. V was shortened by 4 bases and J by 4 bases, with 17 bases between the two germline ends. CDR3 loop: CASSSSPVGPYEQYF. CDR3 nucleotides: TGTGCCAGCAGCTCCAGCCCGGTTGGGCCTTACGAGCAGTACTTC.

This chain joins TRBV6-1 and TRBJ1-4, with TRBD1 identical over 8 bases. V was clipped by 0 bases and J by 5 bases; unmatched bases: 2. The germline CDR1 and CDR2 sequences are MNHNS and SASEGT. The CDR3 consists of 15 residues. The chain's CDR3 is CASSEASGGNEKLFF. Written as DNA, the CDR3 is TGTGCCAGCAGTGAAGCGTCAGGGGGCAATGAAAAACTGTTTTTT.

As to this clone: The germline gene is not matched at one end of the junction; a read error may be the cause. V and J are TRBV6-1 and TRBJ1-2, with unresolved D. The CDR3 extends over 10 amino acids. Germline loops: CDR1 MNHNS, CDR2 SASEGT. CDR3 DNA: TGTGCCAGCAGTGATCTGGACTTCCCTTTC. Translation gives CASSDLDFPF.

The V call is TRBV4-1, the J call TRBJ1-3; D remains ambiguous. Germline V gives CDR1 MGHRA, CDR2 YSYEKL. CDR3 size: 18 residues. The ends were cut back, 0 bases at V and 0 bases at J, with 15 bases in the middle. CDR3: CASSQDRSGALSGNTIYF. CDR3 in DNA: TGCGCCAGCAGCCAAGACCGATCGGGAGCCCTCTCTGGAAACACCATATATTTT.

The chain combines TRBV10-3 with TRBJ2-1, with TRBD1 matching 9 bases. This CDR3 spans 15 amino acids. The junction had 7 bases not matched to a gene; V was cut back by 5 bases and J by 5 bases. CDR1 is ENHRY, CDR2 SYGVKD, per germline. The CDR3 DNA reads as TGTGCCATCAGTCAACCGGGACAGGGTAACAATGAGCAGTTCTTC. Its translation: CAISQPGQGNNEQFF.

This clone appeared a single time. This chain links TRBV7-8 with TRBJ2-5; no definite D call. CDR1 SGHVS and CDR2 FQNEAQ come from the germline V gene. There are 16 residues in the CDR3. V was pared by 10 bases and J by 5 bases, with 26 bases between. As DNA, the CDR3 is TGTGCCATCACACGGCTCAAAAGATCCGGTCTCGAGACCCAGTACTTC. Protein: CAITRLKRSGLETQYF.

V is TRBV6-5 and J is TRBJ1-6; D remains ambiguous. There are 13 residues in the CDR3. Germline V gene data show CDR1 as MNHEY and CDR2 as SVGAGI. Trimming stripped 5 bases from V and 11 bases from J, with 13 bases between. Here the CDR3 DNA reads TGTGCCAGCAGTCCCGGAAGGGTTACACCCCTCCACTTT. Its translation is CASSPGRVTPLHF.

This sequence joins TRBV19 and TRBJ1-3; 7 nucleotides agree with TRBD1. Germline V CDR1 and CDR2: LNHDA, SQIVND (reference sequence). This CDR3 contains 15 residues. The V gene end was trimmed by 3 bases and the J gene end by 2 bases; junction bases not matched to a gene: 4. The CDR3 DNA reads as TGTGCCAGTAGTATCGGGGACAGCCCTGGAAACACCATATATTTT. Protein: CASSIGDSPGNTIYF.